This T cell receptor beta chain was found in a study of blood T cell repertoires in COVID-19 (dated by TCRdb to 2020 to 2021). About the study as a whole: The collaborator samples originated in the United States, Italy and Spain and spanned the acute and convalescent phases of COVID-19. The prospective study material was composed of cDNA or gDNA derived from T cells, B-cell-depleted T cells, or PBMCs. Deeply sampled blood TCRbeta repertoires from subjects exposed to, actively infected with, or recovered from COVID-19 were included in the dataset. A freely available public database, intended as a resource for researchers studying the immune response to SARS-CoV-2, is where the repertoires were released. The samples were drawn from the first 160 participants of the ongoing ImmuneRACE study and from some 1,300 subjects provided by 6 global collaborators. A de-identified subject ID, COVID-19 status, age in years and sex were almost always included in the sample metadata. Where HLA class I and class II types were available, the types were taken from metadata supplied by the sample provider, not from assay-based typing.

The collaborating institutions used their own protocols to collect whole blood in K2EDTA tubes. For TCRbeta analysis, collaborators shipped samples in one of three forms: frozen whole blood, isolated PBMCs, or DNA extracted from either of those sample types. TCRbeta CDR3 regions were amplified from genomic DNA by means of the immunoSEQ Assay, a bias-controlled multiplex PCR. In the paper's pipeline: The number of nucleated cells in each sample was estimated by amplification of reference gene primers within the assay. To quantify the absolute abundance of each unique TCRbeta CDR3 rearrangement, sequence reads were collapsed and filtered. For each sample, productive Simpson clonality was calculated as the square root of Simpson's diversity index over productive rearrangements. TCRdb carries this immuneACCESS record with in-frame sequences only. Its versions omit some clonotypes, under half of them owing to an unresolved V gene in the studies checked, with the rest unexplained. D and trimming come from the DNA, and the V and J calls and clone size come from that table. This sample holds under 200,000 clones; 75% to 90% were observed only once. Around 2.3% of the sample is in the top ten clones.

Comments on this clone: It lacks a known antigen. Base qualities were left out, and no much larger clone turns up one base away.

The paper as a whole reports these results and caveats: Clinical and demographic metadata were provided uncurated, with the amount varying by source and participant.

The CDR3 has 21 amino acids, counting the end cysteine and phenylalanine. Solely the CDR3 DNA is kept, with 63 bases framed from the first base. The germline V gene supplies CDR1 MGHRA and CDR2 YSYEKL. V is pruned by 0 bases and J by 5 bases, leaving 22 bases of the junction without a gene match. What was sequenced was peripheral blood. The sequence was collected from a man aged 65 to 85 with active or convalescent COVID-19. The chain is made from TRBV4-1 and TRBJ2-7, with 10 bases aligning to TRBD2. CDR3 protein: CASSQDCFALLLAGVFDEQYF. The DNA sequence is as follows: TGCGCCAGCAGCCAAGATTGTTTCGCCTTACTTCTAGCGGGAGTTTTCGACGAGCAGTACTTC.